The sample holds many counts of the clone carrying this TCR beta chain. Its antigen is not known. CDR1 is SGHTA and CDR2 is FQGTGA in the germline V gene. This CDR3 has 14 residues. The ends lost 0 bases at V and 4 bases at J; junction bases unmatched: 0. Relying on iRepertoire HTBI primers and Arm-PCR of CDR3 regions, the team built TCR beta libraries. TCRdb reprocessed the multiplex PCR reads with MiXCR, giving one entry per CDR3 protein. The data show about 320,000 distinct CDR3 sequences, over 15% seen once. Documented time point: newly diagnosed GD, antithyroid drugs for less than 3 months. Making the TCR library involved RNA that had been extracted from PBMCs. The data stem from a study of regulatory T cells in long-lasting Graves disease. Study-wide results and limits: Persistent disease preferred TRBV28, TRBJ1-2 and TRBJ2-5; new disease, TRBV20-1 and TRBJ2-1.

V usage is TRBV7-3 and J usage is TRBJ2-3; TRBD2 agrees at 8 bases. Sequenced here: peripheral blood mononuclear cells (PBMCs), sampled at new diagnosis, from a patient treated with antithyroid drugs. This sequence was found in a female donor with Graves disease. The CDR3 sequence: CASSLTGGADTQYF. CDR3 nucleotide sequence: TGTGCCAGCAGCTTAACCGGGGGGGCAGATACGCAGTATTTT.